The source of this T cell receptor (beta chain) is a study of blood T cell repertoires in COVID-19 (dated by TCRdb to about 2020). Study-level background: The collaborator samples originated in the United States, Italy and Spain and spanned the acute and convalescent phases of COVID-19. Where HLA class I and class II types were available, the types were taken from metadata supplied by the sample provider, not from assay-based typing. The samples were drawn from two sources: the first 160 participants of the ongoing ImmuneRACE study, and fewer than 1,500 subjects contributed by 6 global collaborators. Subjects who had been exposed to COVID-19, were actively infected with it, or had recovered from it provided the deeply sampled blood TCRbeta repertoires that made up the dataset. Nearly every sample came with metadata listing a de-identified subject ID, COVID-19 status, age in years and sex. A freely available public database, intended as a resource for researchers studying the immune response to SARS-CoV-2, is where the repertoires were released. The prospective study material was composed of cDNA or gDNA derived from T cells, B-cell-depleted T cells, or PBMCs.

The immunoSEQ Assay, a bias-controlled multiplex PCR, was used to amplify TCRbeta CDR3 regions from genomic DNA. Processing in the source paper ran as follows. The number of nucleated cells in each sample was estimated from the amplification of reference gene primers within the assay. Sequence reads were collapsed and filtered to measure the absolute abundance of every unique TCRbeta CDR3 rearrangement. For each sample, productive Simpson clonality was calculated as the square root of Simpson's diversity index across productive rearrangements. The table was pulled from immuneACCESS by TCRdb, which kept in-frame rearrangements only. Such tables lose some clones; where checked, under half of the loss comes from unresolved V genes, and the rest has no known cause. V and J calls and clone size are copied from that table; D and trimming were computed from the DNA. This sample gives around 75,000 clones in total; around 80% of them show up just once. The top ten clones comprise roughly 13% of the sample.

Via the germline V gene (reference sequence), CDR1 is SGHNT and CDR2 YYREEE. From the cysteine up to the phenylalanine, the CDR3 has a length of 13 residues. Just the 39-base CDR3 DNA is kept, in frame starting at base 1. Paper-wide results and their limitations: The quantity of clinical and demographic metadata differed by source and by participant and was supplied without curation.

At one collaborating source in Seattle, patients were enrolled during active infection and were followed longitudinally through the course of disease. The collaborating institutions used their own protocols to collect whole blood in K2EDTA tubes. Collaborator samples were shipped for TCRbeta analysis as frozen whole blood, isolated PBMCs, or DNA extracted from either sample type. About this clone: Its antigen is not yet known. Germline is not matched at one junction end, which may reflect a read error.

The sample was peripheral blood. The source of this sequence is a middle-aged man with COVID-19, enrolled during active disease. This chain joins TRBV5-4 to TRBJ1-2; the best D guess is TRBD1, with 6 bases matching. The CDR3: CASSFSRDTAFAF. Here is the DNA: TGTGCCAGCAGCTTCTCTCGGGACACGGCTTTTGCCTTC.